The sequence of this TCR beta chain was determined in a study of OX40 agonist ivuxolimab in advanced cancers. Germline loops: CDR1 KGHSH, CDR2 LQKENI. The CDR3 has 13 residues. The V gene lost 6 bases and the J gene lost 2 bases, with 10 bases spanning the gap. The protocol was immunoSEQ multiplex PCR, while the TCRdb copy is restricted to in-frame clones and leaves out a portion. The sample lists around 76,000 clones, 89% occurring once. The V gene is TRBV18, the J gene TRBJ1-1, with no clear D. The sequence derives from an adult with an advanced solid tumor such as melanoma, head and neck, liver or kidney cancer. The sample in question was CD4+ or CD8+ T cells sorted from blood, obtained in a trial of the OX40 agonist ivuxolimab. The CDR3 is CASSLGPNTEAFF. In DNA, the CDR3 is TGTGCCAGCTCGCTGGGTCCTAACACTGAAGCTTTCTTT.